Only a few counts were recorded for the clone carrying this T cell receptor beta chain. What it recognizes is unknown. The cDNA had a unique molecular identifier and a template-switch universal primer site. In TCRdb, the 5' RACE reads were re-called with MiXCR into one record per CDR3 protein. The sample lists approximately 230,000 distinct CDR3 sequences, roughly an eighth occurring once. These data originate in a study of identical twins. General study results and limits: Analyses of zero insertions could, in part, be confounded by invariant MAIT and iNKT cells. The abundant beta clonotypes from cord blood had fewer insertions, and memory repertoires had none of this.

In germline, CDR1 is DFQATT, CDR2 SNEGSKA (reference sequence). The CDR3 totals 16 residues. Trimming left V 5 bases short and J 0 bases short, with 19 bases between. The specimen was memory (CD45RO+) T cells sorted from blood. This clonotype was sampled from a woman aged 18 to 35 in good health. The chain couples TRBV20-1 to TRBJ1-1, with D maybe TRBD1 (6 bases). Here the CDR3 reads CSARPGSRGMNTEAFF. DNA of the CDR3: TGCAGTGCTCGGCCGGGTTCGAGGGGGATGAACACTGAAGCTTTCTTT.